A single sample gave rise to the 15 T cell receptor beta chains below, sequenced in a study of blood T cell repertoires in COVID-19. Produced via immunoSEQ multiplex PCR; TCRdb's table is partial and in-frame only. The sample lists 150,000 to 200,000 clones, roughly 87% occurring once. Input material: PBMCs or T cells enriched from blood (not recorded which). Receptors originate from a woman aged 25-40 years who had recovered from COVID-19.

To note about this clone: This sample includes further DNA sequences coding for the same CDR3. CDR3 in DNA: TGCGCCAGCAGCTTGGAGGCGGGGAACACCGGGGAGCTGTTTTTT. It codes for CASSLEAGNTGELFF. The V and J genes are TRBV5-1 and TRBJ2-2, with D tentatively TRBD2 (5 bases). This CDR3 is built from 15 residues. Trimming cost V 0 bases and J 1 base, with 7 bases left between them. CDR1 SGHRS and CDR2 YFSETQ come from the germline V gene.

The chain carries TRBV2 and TRBJ2-7; 7 positions match TRBD1. Per the germline V gene, CDR1 is SNHLY and CDR2 is FYNNEI. This CDR3 comprises 14 residues. The junction had 9 bases not matched to a gene; V was cut back by 6 bases and J by 4 bases. The CDR3 region is CASSDDRVQYEQYF. Here the CDR3 DNA reads TGTGCCAGCAGCGATGACAGGGTTCAGTACGAGCAGTACTTC.

The V and J genes are TRBV19 and TRBJ1-6; D uncertain. Trimming took off 5 bases at V and 5 bases at J, with 7 bases between the two ends. From germline, CDR1 is LNHDA and CDR2 SQIVND (reference sequence). The CDR3 runs to 13 residues. This chain's CDR3 is CASSGRDNSPLHF. For the CDR3, the DNA is TGTGCCAGTAGTGGGCGGGATAATTCACCCCTCCACTTT. The whole variable domain, filled in from reference TRBV19 and TRBJ1-6, reads DGGITQSPKYLFRKEGQNVTLSCEQNLNHDAMYWYRQDPGQGLRLIYYSQIVNDFQKGDIAEGYSVSREKKESFPLTVTSAQKNPTAFYLCASSGRDNSPLHFGNGTRLTVT.

There are a few counts of this clone. This chain links TRBV27 with TRBJ2-2; weak D call: TRBD1 (6 bases). Per the germline V gene, CDR1 is MNHEY and CDR2 is SMNVEV (reference sequence). With 5 bases removed from V and 2 bases from J, the gap between germline ends came to 12 bases. The CDR3 consists of 15 residues. The CDR3 region is CASSRETGNTGELFF. The DNA for the CDR3 is TGTGCCAGCAGTAGGGAGACAGGAAACACCGGGGAGCTGTTTTTT.

The genes are TRBV5-1 and TRBJ1-2; 8 bases map to TRBD1. Germline V gene data show CDR1 as SGHRS and CDR2 as YFSETQ. V trimming: 5 bases; J trimming: 8 bases; junction bases outside the gene matches: 5. CDR3 length: 12 residues. The CDR3 nucleotides read TGCGCCAGCAGGACAGGGGACAGAGGCTACACCTTC. Its translation is CASRTGDRGYTF.

The chain recombines TRBV27 with TRBJ1-6, with TRBD1 matching 8 bases. V was pared by 7 bases and J by 4 bases, with 12 bases of the junction left unmatched. CDR1 and CDR2 from the germline V gene are MNHEY and SMNVEV (reference sequence). The CDR3 is made up of 17 amino acids. CDR3 residues: CASTSFGQGTYNSPLHF. CDR3 in DNA: TGTGCCAGCACTTCCTTCGGACAGGGAACTTATAATTCACCCCTCCACTTT.

This clone was recorded once. This sequence joins TRBV19 and TRBJ1-5; D remains ambiguous. Germline V lookup: CDR1 LNHDA, CDR2 SQIVND (reference sequence). The V end lost 7 bases, the J end lost 0 bases, and 16 bases lay between the germline ends. The CDR3 loop spans 16 amino acids. The CDR3: CASTDMRVGSNQPQHF. DNA for the CDR3: TGTGCCAGTACCGATATGAGGGTTGGTAGCAATCAGCCCCAGCATTTT.

The chain employs TRBV15 and TRBJ1-3; TRBD1 might be the D (5 bases). This CDR3 is 16 amino acids long. V was clipped by 0 bases and J by 4 bases, with 13 bases between them. Per germline, CDR1 LNHNV and CDR2 YYDKDF (reference sequence). The CDR3 DNA reads TGTGCCACCAGCAGAGATAGCAGGGCCCGCGGAAACACCATATATTTT. Its translation is CATSRDSRARGNTIYF.

The genes are TRBV4-2 and TRBJ1-6; D uncertain. The CDR3 is 16 amino acids. Germline CDR1 LGHNA, CDR2 YNFKEQ. V was cut by 0 bases and J by 10 bases, with 16 bases left in between. The CDR3 protein is CASSQEARGIRSPLHF. The CDR3 nucleotides read TGTGCCAGCAGCCAAGAAGCCCGGGGAATTAGATCACCCCTCCACTTT.

The V gene is TRBV6-1, the J gene TRBJ1-3; D remains unclear. Trimming took 0 bases from V and 5 from J, leaving 11 bases between them. Germline CDR1 is MNHNS and CDR2 is SASEGT. The CDR3 contains 15 residues. CDR3 DNA sequence: TGTGCCAGCAGTGAAGCTTACACACTAAGAAACACCATATATTTT. Its protein is CASSEAYTLRNTIYF.

In this sample, this clone turned up once. The V and J genes are TRBV20-1 and TRBJ2-7, with unresolved D. The V and J ends lost 3 bases and 3 bases respectively, with 12 bases between them. Germline lookup yields CDR1 DFQATT and CDR2 SNEGSKA (reference sequence). This CDR3 region has 13 residues. CDR3 residues: CSASVIRSYEQYF. As DNA, the CDR3 is TGCAGTGCTAGTGTCATTCGGAGCTACGAGCAGTACTTC.

The gene calls are TRBV30 and TRBJ1-1; 8 bases agree with TRBD1. CDR3 size: 15 residues. Looked up from germline, CDR1 is GTSNPN and CDR2 is SVGIG (reference sequence). The trim removed 2 bases at V and 3 bases at J, leaving 8 bases unmatched. CDR3 in DNA: TGTGCCTGGAGTTCTTCAGGGGGCACCGACACTGAAGCTTTCTTT. The encoded protein is CAWSSSGGTDTEAFF.

This clone was detected once. The gene calls are TRBV6-5 and TRBJ2-1; D might be TRBD1 (5 bases). Trimming removed 4 bases from V and 3 bases from J, with 13 bases in between. This CDR3 is 15 amino acids long. Per the germline V gene, CDR1 is MNHEY and CDR2 is SVGAGI. The DNA for the CDR3 is TGTGCCAGCAGTTTCTACACTGACAGCTACAATGAGCAGTTCTTC. It yields the protein CASSFYTDSYNEQFF.

V is TRBV29-1 and J is TRBJ2-2; a possible D gene is TRBD1 (6 bases). The CDR3 has 14 amino acids. Germline CDR1 reads SQVTM; CDR2 reads ANQGSEA. Trimming left V 4 bases short and J 0 bases short, with 9 bases between. The DNA for the CDR3 is TGCAGCGTTGGGACAGATGCGAACACCGGGGAGCTGTTTTTT. It codes for CSVGTDANTGELFF.

This clone was seen a handful of times. The chain recombines TRBV19 with TRBJ2-7; a weak D match, TRBD1 (6 bases). Germline lookup yields CDR1 LNHDA and CDR2 SQIVND (reference sequence). This CDR3 contains 13 residues. V lost 8 bases to trimming and J lost 4 bases, with 15 bases between them. CDR3 protein: CASAGSDRYEQYF. As DNA, the CDR3 is TGTGCCAGTGCCGGGTCGGACAGATACGAGCAGTACTTC.